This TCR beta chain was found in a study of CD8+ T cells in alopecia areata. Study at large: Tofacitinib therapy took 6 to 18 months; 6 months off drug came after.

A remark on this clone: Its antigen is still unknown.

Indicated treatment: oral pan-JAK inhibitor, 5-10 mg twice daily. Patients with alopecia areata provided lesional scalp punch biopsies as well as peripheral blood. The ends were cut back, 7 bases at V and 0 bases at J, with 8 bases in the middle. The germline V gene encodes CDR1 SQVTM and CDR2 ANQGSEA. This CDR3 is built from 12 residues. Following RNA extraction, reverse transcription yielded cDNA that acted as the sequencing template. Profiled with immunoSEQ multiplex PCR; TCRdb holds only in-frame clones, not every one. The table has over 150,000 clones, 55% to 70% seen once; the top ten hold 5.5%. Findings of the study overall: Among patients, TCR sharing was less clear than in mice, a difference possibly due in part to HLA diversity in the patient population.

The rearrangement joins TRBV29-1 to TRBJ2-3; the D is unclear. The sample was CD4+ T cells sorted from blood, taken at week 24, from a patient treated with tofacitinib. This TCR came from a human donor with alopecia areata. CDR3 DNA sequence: TGCAGCGAGATCGAAAGCACAGATACGCAGTATTTT. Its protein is CSEIESTDTQYF.